This T cell receptor beta chain was captured by sequencing in a study of cytomegalovirus exposure and HLA in healthy donors (TCRdb year 2017). In terms of the full investigation: A later analysis indicated that the 95 to 150 validation repertoires were generated on the platform also employed for the approximately 700 repertoires of the first cohort. The study was designed to test whether signatures of past pathogen exposure could be identified by cataloging public T cell receptors. In addition to the first cohort of 666 subjects, a separate validation cohort of 120 different subjects was used. To predict cytomegalovirus infection status, the study combined high-throughput TCR immunosequencing, statistical association of individual TCRs with disease status, and machine learning. The full study reports these points: In a later analysis, TCRs clustered in the first cohort were found to also tend to co-occur in the 100 to 150 validation repertoires, with approximately 95% of cluster scores above 0. A few of the identified cytomegalovirus-associated TCR beta chains were confirmed in vitro to be specific for cytomegalovirus antigens. A total of around 150 TCR beta chains were listed by the study as associated with cytomegalovirus. While some public TCRs were present in many individuals, most TCR sequences turned up only very rarely across donors. A later analysis had no HLA typing for the validation cohort, so co-occurrence there was scored across all 130 or so repertoires. The classifier was reported to diagnose cytomegalovirus status with high specificity and sensitivity in both the original cohort and the validation cohort. The authors suggested that the approach could potentially be generalized to other disease states and immunological phenotypes.

The donors were included in the validation cohort of around 120 subjects, a group kept apart from the roughly 670-subject first cohort. The library was made by the immunoSEQ multiplex PCR assay. In the original analysis: A statistical classification framework was built to diagnose cytomegalovirus status from the catalog of TCR beta chain sequences. TCRdb carries this immuneACCESS record with in-frame sequences only. Its versions omit some clonotypes, under half of them owing to an unresolved V gene in the studies checked, with the rest unexplained. V and J calls and clone size are copied from that table; D and trimming were computed from the DNA. The sample table contains more than 35,000 clones; only one count was recorded for roughly 93% of them. The ten largest clones capture around 3.4% of the sample. Worth noting for this clone: Its binding antigen is unknown. No quality values exist for individual bases; no much larger clone is one base distant.

The CDR3 numbers 15 residues from cysteine through phenylalanine. Only the CDR3 part of the read is kept: 45 bases, read in frame from the first base. Based on the germline V gene, the CDR1 and CDR2 sequences are SGHAT and FQNNGV. V is cut by 3 bases and J by 2 bases, and the space between the germline ends is 12 bases. The sequenced material came from PBMCs. Recombination linked TRBV11-2 to TRBJ2-3; TRBD2 is perhaps the D gene, given 6 matching bases. The clonotype originates from a man between 18 and 35 years old in good health and CMV-seronegative. The nucleotide sequence is TGTGCCAGCAGCTTGGGCGGGACCTTCACAGATACGCAGTATTTT. This is translated as CASSLGGTFTDTQYF.